This T cell receptor beta chain is from a study of naive and memory T cell subsets (dated by TCRdb to 2016 to 2017). Study-level background: The study applied an open-source, UMI-based TCR alpha and beta sequencing pipeline to sorted naive and memory peripheral blood T cell subsets. RNA was DNase-treated and reverse transcribed with TCR constant-region primers, mostly using SuperScript III. IgG serology results and the functional CMV T cell responses were in complete agreement. Points the paper makes about the study in general: RNA-based TCR counts may be affected by expression changes linked to T cell activation and differentiation. TCR abundance followed a power law whose exponent differed between naive and memory subsets but was consistent across the three individuals. After error correction, over 85% of naive TCR sequences appeared only once, giving much steeper abundance distributions than memory subsets. The repertoire findings for the naive and memory subsets could not be validated, as no ground truth was available. Gini index rose and Shannon and inverse Simpson diversity fell from naive through CM, EM and EMRA in both CD4 and CD8 cells. Each clonotype was defined as a single alpha or beta chain sequence rather than as a paired alpha/beta receptor. A few larger clonotypes were present in naive repertoires, particularly the CD8 repertoires, and these clonotypes were possibly memory cells re-expressing CD45RA.

From the second PCR step onward, the TCR alpha chain libraries and the TCR beta chain libraries were amplified separately. CMV status of each donor was established by measuring IFNgamma production from CD4+ T cells after fresh PBMCs were stimulated overnight with CMV viral lysate. CD4 T cells were positively selected with Miltenyi beads, followed by positive selection of CD8 T cells from the CD4-negative fraction. After staining for CD3, CD4, CD8, CD45RA, CD27 and a live/dead dye, cells were sorted on a BD Aria II into four subsets based on CD45RA and CD27. Blood came from a few healthy volunteers, each fractionated into CD4 and CD8 T cells and then into four differentiation subsets. Around 130 ml of peripheral blood was taken from each donor, and PBMC were separated by density-gradient centrifugation on Ficoll-Paque PLUS. After sorting, cells were lysed in RLT buffer, RNA was extracted using a Qiagen RNeasy kit, and the extracted RNA was stored at -80 degrees C.

In its sample, this clonotype was seen a few times. Its antigen remains undetermined. Base quality data are lacking; no much larger clone is found one base away. The CDR3 holds 13 amino acids from the cysteine to the phenylalanine. This entry keeps only the CDR3 DNA: 39 bases, framed from base 1. Sequences SGHDN (CDR1) and FVKESK (CDR2) are obtained from the germline V gene. Trimming accounts for 5 bases at V and 10 bases at J, while the number of junction bases matched to no gene is 8. The receptor library was made with UMI-ligation and nested PCR. The beta constant-region primer was an equimolar mix of two oligonucleotides covering both TRBC1 and TRBC2. T4 RNA ligase 1 ligated a single-stranded oligonucleotide carrying the SP2 primer and a 12-nucleotide UMI to the cDNA 3' end. The ligated cDNA went through four rounds of PCR with nested alpha and beta constant-region primers together with the SP2 primer. Incubation of the ligation reaction was carried out at 16 degrees C for about 19-25 hours. PCR2 was usually performed as a SYBR Green qPCR and halted at a preset threshold so that over-amplification would not occur. Every purification after the first one was done using Agencourt AMPure XP magnetic beads. Library quantification was done by Qubit, followed by a TapeStation check on which the main peak was expected at around 650 bp. Pooled libraries were sequenced on an Illumina MiSeq using v2 2x251 paired-end kits, and typically about 0.9-2 million reads were obtained per sample. Each sample's library went into the pool at about 4.2 nM, and roughly 5-7.5% PhiX was added to help with cluster recognition. As for the original processing: Decombinator assigned V and J genes to Demultiplexor-processed FASTQ reads by tag matching, allowing a single base-pair mismatch. UMIs were used by Collapsinator to correct both sequencing errors and frequency errors arising from PCR heterogeneity. TCRs were translated and CDR3s were extracted from the conserved cysteine to the FGXG phenylalanine by CDR3Translator, with non-productive sequences being flagged. Gini, Shannon entropy and inverse Simpson indices were computed after subsampling the repertoires to the same number of UMI-defined TCRs. Power-law fits to clonotype abundance distributions were performed by maximum likelihood within the linear range. On one naive CD8 sample, the pipeline and MIGEC gave similar UMI counts, unique TCR numbers and clonal distributions. One analysis removed from the naive repertoire any naive TCRs that were also found in any memory subset from the same donor. Repertoires were searched for 7,322 CMV-associated CDR3 sequences compiled from VDJdb and a published dataset. TCRdb reprocessed the public reads (quality trimming at Q25 with fastp, clone calling with MiXCR) and kept in-frame beta chains. Rows are combined by CDR3 protein, so each entry shows the most common genes and DNA. These V and J calls rely on TCRdb rather than the paper's analysis. In this sample the table shows approximately 140,000 distinct CDR3 sequences, 15% to 20% of which occur a single time. The ten most abundant clones make up approximately 0.15% of the sample.

The sequence is built from TRBV14 and TRBJ1-5; 7 bases in the middle match TRBD1. The sequence was collected from a human donor in good health. Specimen: naive CD4+ T cells from blood. The sample's cell subset or site label, in plain terms: naive T cells, CD45RA high CD27+. The DNA reads as follows: TGTGCCAGCAGCTTGACAGGGTTCGCCCCCCAGCATTTT. It is translated as CASSLTGFAPQHF.